This T cell receptor (beta chain) is from a study of early T cells in non-severe SARS-CoV-2 infection. The CDR3 contains 18 residues. V lost 2 bases and J lost 0, with 18 bases in between. Germline V gene data show CDR1 as SGHRS and CDR2 as YFSETQ. TCRdb fed the 5' RACE reads into MiXCR, producing one record per CDR3 protein. The table records about 110,000 distinct CDR3 sequences, 10% to 15% of them present only once. This clonotype was detected ten times or more. The source was whole blood, collected at baseline. The rearrangement joins TRBV5-1 to TRBJ2-4, with D possibly being TRBD1 (6 bases). The TCR originated in an adult who was a healthcare worker with PCR-confirmed SARS-CoV-2 infection or an uninfected control (not recorded which). The DNA for the CDR3 is TGCGCCAGCAGCTTTGAAGCAGCAGGGGTTCTAGCCAAAAACATTCAGTACTTC. Translated: CASSFEAAGVLAKNIQYF.